The rows below give T cell receptor beta chains drawn from one sample of a study of human T cells and chemical hapten exposure. TCRdb ran MiXCR on the RACE reads and lists one entry per CDR3 protein. Among tens of thousands of distinct CDR3 sequences, roughly 3.3% were seen once, and the ten largest hold about 6.2%. Sequencing was performed on whole blood, taken in connection with sensitization to the hapten diphenylcyclopropenone (DPC). These receptors all come from a man in his forties or fifties with alopecia areata. Some clones in this sample may be carry-over from other donors' samples. The conserved cysteine and the conserved F or W are not part of the CDR3 here.

J gene,V gene,CDR3 protein
TRBJ2-5,TRBV6-5,ASSYNSLSGEETQY
TRBJ2-1,TRBV11-2,ASSLGSGPYNEQF
TRBJ1-5,TRBV3-1,ASSQGDQPQH
TRBJ2-7,TRBV29-1,SVLGTYEQY
TRBJ2-1,TRBV3-1,ASRHLGGSYNEQF
TRBJ2-7,TRBV5-4,ASSLDRTSYEQY
TRBJ2-7,TRBV4-2,ASSQALAGVNEQY
TRBJ1-6,TRBV7-9,ASSLELAERSPLH
TRBJ2-5,TRBV6-5,ASSTGDKGTQY
TRBJ1-5,TRBV19,ASTNPGTGNQPQH
TRBJ1-3,TRBV12-3/TRBV12-4,ASSSLRATGNTIY
TRBJ2-1,TRBV5-1,ASSSVAGLAGGYQF
TRBJ1-6,TRBV12-3/TRBV12-4,ASSPGQGVSPLH
TRBJ2-2,TRBV20-1,SAREASRANTGELF
TRBJ2-7,TRBV28,ASSLGLAENGEQY
TRBJ2-7,TRBV7-2,ASSSTGTGVTYEQY
TRBJ2-3,TRBV7-8,ASSLLLASTDTQY
TRBJ1-1,TRBV19,ASSIGGNTEAF
TRBJ2-7,TRBV9,ASSLGTAYEQY
TRBJ2-1,TRBV29-1,SAIGLAGGYNEQF
TRBJ2-4,TRBV7-8,ASSASGTSGSGKNIQY
TRBJ2-5,TRBV7-2,ASSFDSNQETQY
TRBJ2-6,TRBV28,ASSLAGGDVGANVLT
TRBJ2-3,TRBV7-3,ASSLEDTDTQY
TRBJ2-5,TRBV4-3,ASSQEDQRLETQY
TRBJ2-7,TRBV7-9,ASSLVIPNEQY
TRBJ1-2,TRBV5-1,ASSLFSGDGYT
TRBJ2-2,TRBV24-1,ATSWAGTGELF
TRBJ1-3,TRBV11-2,ASSLEHSDGQDPSGNTIY
TRBJ1-5,TRBV12-3/TRBV12-4,ASSLNRGGGNQPQH
TRBJ2-1,TRBV12-3/TRBV12-4,ASSPYPVEQF
TRBJ1-5,TRBV7-8,ASSSSLLFLNQPQH
TRBJ2-7,TRBV18,ASSPPGVLAGNYEQY
TRBJ2-1,TRBV5-6,ASSVPSLEQF
TRBJ1-1,TRBV10-3,AISESVGGGNTEAF
TRBJ2-7,TRBV12-3/TRBV12-4,ASSLDSIVEQY
TRBJ2-2,TRBV12-3/TRBV12-4,ASSFLQGSGELF
TRBJ1-1,TRBV7-2,ASSGDSLNTEAF
TRBJ2-3,TRBV7-3,ASSLQGSADTQY